The 6 T cell receptor beta chains in this list originate from one sample, sequenced in a study of cytomegalovirus exposure and HLA in healthy donors. PCR primers comprised 60 Vbeta and 13 Jbeta primers. Assay used: immunoSEQ multiplex PCR; TCRdb lists only in-frame clones, some missing. The sample carries 150,000 to 200,000 clones, roughly four fifths recorded once. The sample consisted of PBMCs. These receptors were taken from a woman between 18 and 29 years old in good health and CMV-seropositive.

The rearrangement uses TRBV4-1 and TRBJ2-7, with D unclear. Per germline, CDR1 MGHRA and CDR2 YSYEKL. The V end lost 5 bases, the J end lost 0 bases, and 5 bases lay between the germline ends. The CDR3 sequence is 12 residues long. CDR3 residues: CASSGSSYEQYF. The CDR3 coding sequence is TGCGCCAGCAGCGGCAGCTCCTACGAGCAGTACTTC.

The chain carries TRBV4-2 and TRBJ2-1; TRBD2 agrees at 14 bases. Germline V gene lookup returns CDR1 LGHNA and CDR2 YNFKEQ. This CDR3 has 15 residues. The ends lost 6 bases at V and 9 bases at J; junction bases unmatched: 7. The CDR3 reads CASSKTSGGASEQFF. In DNA form, the CDR3 reads TGTGCCAGCAGTAAGACTAGCGGGGGGGCCTCTGAGCAGTTCTTC.

The CDR3 reads CASRGSLAGELFF. In DNA, the CDR3 is TGCGCCAGCAGGGGCAGTCTGGCCGGGGAGCTGTTTTTT. V and J are TRBV5-1 and TRBJ2-2; no definite D call. The ends were cut back, 5 bases at V and 6 bases at J, with 11 bases in the middle. This CDR3 is built from 13 residues. Germline V gene data show CDR1 as SGHRS and CDR2 as YFSETQ.

This sequence joins TRBV29-1 and TRBJ2-3, with 7 bases identical to TRBD1. CDR1 is SQVTM and CDR2 is ANQGSEA in the germline V gene. This CDR3 is built from 15 residues. Losses at the gene ends were 8 bases for V and 2 bases for J; bases not matched to a gene: 13. DNA of the CDR3: TGCAGCTCCTCAGCCCTACAGGGGAACACAGATACGCAGTATTTT. Encoded protein: CSSSALQGNTDTQYF.

The table lists this clone with a count of one. This rearrangement joins TRBV30 to TRBJ1-6, with D possibly being TRBD1 (5 bases). The CDR3 is made up of 13 amino acids. V was shortened by 7 bases and J by 7 bases, with 14 bases between the two germline ends. The germline gives CDR1 GTSNPN, CDR2 SVGIG (reference sequence). CDR3 in amino acids: CASRGGGNSPLHF. CDR3 nucleotides: TGTGCCTCGAGAGGTGGGGGGAATTCACCCCTCCACTTT. Full variable domain (rest looked up from reference TRBV30 and TRBJ1-6): SQTIHQWPATLVQPVGSPLSLECTVEGTSNPNLYWYRQAAGRGLQLLFYSVGIGQISSEVPQNLSASRPQDRQFILSSKKLLLSDSGFYLCASRGGGNSPLHFGNGTRLTVT.

This clone appeared a few times. The chain employs TRBV29-1 and TRBJ1-5; D may be TRBD1 (6 bases). The CDR3 sequence is 13 residues long. The germline V and J ends were trimmed by 1 base and 7 bases, with 11 bases remaining between them. Germline V CDR1 and CDR2: SQVTM, ANQGSEA. CDR3 DNA: TGCAGCGTTGAAGTGGTACAGGGCCAGCCCCAGCATTTT. Residues: CSVEVVQGQPQHF.